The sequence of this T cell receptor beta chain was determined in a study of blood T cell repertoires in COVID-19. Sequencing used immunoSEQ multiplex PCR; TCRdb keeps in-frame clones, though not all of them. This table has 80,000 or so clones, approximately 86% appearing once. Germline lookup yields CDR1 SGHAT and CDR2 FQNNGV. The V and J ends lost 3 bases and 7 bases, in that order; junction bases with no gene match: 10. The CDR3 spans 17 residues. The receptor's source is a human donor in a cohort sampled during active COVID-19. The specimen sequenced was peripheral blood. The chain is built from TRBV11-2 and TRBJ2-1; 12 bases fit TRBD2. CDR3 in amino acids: CASSLRPETSGSNEQFF. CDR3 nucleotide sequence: TGTGCCAGCAGCTTGCGGCCCGAGACTAGCGGGAGTAATGAGCAGTTCTTC.